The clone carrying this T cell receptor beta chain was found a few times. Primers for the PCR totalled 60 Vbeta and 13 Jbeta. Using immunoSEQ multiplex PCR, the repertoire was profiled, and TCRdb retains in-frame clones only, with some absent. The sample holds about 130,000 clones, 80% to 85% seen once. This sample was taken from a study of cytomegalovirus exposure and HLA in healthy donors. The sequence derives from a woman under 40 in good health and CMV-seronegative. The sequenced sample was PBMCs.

CDR3 residues: CASSQDPQVDNGYTF. The CDR3 DNA is TGCGCCAGCAGCCAAGACCCCCAGGTCGATAATGGCTACACCTTC. The rearrangement joins TRBV4-1 to TRBJ1-2, with unresolved D. Germline values: CDR1 MGHRA, CDR2 YSYEKL. CDR3 length equals 15 residues. V was shortened by 0 bases and J by 6 bases, with 14 bases between the two germline ends.